These 19 T cell receptor beta chains were all obtained from the same sample, sequenced in a study of T-cell reconstitution after alpha-beta-depleted transplantation in children. Unique molecular identifiers were incorporated during preparation of the TCRbeta library. One entry per CDR3 protein results from TCRdb running MiXCR on the PCR reads. This table holds around 600,000 distinct CDR3 sequences, more than 9% found once. The material sequenced was PBMCs from the stem cell graft donor, taken from the stem cell graft. Receptors originate from a human donor who donated a stem cell graft to a child with acute myeloid leukemia.

This clonotype occurred many times. The chain couples TRBV5-1 to TRBJ2-2, with 7 bases that match TRBD2. The V gene's germline CDR1 is SGHRS and CDR2 YFSETQ. The CDR3 is made up of 15 amino acids. Trimming at V came to 4 bases and at J to 2 bases, leaving 5 bases not matched to a gene. The CDR3 reads CASSRGRGNTGELFF. DNA for the CDR3: TGCGCCAGCAGCCGCGGGAGAGGCAACACCGGGGAGCTGTTTTTT.

The gene calls are TRBV12-3 or TRBV12-4 and TRBJ2-7, with 9 bases fitting TRBD2. J was trimmed by 6 bases and V by 5 bases; bases with no gene match: 8. The CDR3 has 14 residues. The CDR3 DNA sequence: TGTGCCAGCAGTGATTCGGGACTAGCACGCGAGCAGTACTTC. It is translated as CASSDSGLAREQYF.

This clonotype was counted ten times or more. The chain joins TRBV20-1 to TRBJ1-1; 8 nucleotides align to TRBD1. This CDR3 is 12 amino acids long. V lost 6 bases, J lost 5 bases, and 5 bases stayed unmatched. Germline values: CDR1 DFQATT, CDR2 SNEGSKA (reference sequence). CDR3: CSARTGRTEAFF. The CDR3 DNA is TGCAGTGCGAGGACAGGGCGGACTGAAGCTTTCTTT.

This clonotype was detected a few times. The genes are TRBV20-1 and TRBJ2-1, with D possibly matching TRBD1 (6 bases). The V end lost 2 bases, the J end lost 13 bases, and 15 bases lay between the germline ends. The CDR3 runs 12 residues. CDR1 is DFQATT and CDR2 is SNEGSKA in the germline V gene (reference sequence). The CDR3 is CSARKTGGRQFF. In DNA, the CDR3 is TGCAGTGCTAGAAAGACAGGAGGACGCCAGTTCTTC.

This clonotype has just a few counts. The rearrangement links TRBV11-2 to TRBJ2-7; TRBD1 aligns across 10 bases. The CDR3 runs 14 residues. After removal of 3 bases from V and 3 bases from J, the junction contained 2 bases not matched to a gene. Germline CDR1 is SGHAT and CDR2 is FQNNGV. The CDR3 protein is CASSFGQGDYEQYF. The DNA for the CDR3 is TGTGCCAGCAGCTTCGGACAGGGGGACTACGAGCAGTACTTC. Together with reference TRBV11-2 and TRBJ2-7, the CDR3 gives the full variable domain: EAGVAQSPRYKIIEKRQSVAFWCNPISGHATLYWYQQILGQGPKLLIQFQNNGVVDDSQLPKDRFSAERLKGVDSTLKIQPAKLEDSAVYLCASSFGQGDYEQYFGPGTRLTVT.

J is TRBJ2-7 and V is TRBV30; TRBD2 might be the D (7 bases). The CDR3 consists of 12 residues. The V end lost 5 bases, the J end lost 6 bases, and 14 bases lay between the germline ends. The V gene's germline CDR1 is GTSNPN and CDR2 SVGIG (reference sequence). The CDR3, as DNA: TGTGCCTGGGCCCCGGGGGGCACCGAGCAGTACTTC. The encoded protein is CAWAPGGTEQYF.

This clonotype appeared many times. The chain recombines TRBV6-1 with TRBJ1-6; 7 nucleotides match TRBD1. V was pared by 4 bases and J by 9 bases, with 6 bases of the junction left unmatched. The CDR3 is 14 residues long. Germline V gene data show CDR1 as MNHNS and CDR2 as SASEGT. CDR3 sequence: CASSGQGVSSPLHF. As DNA, the CDR3 is TGTGCCAGCAGTGGACAGGGAGTATCTTCACCCCTCCACTTT.

This clonotype was detected only a few times. The V call is TRBV29-1, the J call TRBJ2-1, with 10 bases fitting TRBD2. Germline-derived CDR1 and CDR2 are SQVTM and ANQGSEA. The CDR3 is 14 residues long. The ends lost 3 bases at V and 6 bases at J; junction bases unmatched: 5. The CDR3 nucleotides read TGCAGCGTTGAGAGGGCTAGCGGGAGCAATGAGCAGTTCTTC. This codes for CSVERASGSNEQFF.

This clonotype turned up a few times. The rearrangement uses TRBV7-2 and TRBJ2-7, with TRBD2 matching 8 bases. J was trimmed by 6 bases and V by 5 bases; bases with no gene match: 9. CDR1 is SGHTA, CDR2 FQGNSA, per germline. The CDR3 has 14 residues. The DNA for the CDR3 is TGTGCCAGCAGCCATAGCGGGACGGGCGGCGAGCAGTACTTC. Translating gives CASSHSGTGGEQYF.

The chain recombines TRBV7-2 with TRBJ1-2; 9 bases map to TRBD1. The CDR3 is 14 amino acids. Germline assignment: CDR1 SGHTA and CDR2 FQGNSA. Losses at the gene ends were 6 bases for V and 4 bases for J; bases not matched to a gene: 6. CDR3 amino acids: CASSSDRGSYGYTF. The CDR3 DNA follows: TGTGCCAGCAGTTCGGACAGGGGCAGCTATGGCTACACCTTC.

This clonotype was recorded a few times. The chain carries TRBV4-2 and TRBJ2-1; 9 positions match TRBD1. The CDR3 has 16 amino acids. Per the germline V gene, CDR1 is LGHNA and CDR2 is YNFKEQ. The trim removed 4 bases at V and 3 bases at J, leaving 7 bases unmatched. The CDR3, as DNA: TGTGCCAGCAGCCGGCCCGGGACAGGGAGCTACAATGAGCAGTTCTTC. This encodes CASSRPGTGSYNEQFF.

The chain couples TRBV6-1 to TRBJ2-2, with D tentatively TRBD1 (6 bases). The CDR3 runs to 16 residues. V was shortened by 5 bases and J by 6 bases, with 19 bases between the two germline ends. CDR1 is MNHNS and CDR2 is SASEGT in the germline V gene. The CDR3: CASSPYGTGIPGELFF. The CDR3, as DNA: TGTGCCAGCAGTCCCTACGGCACAGGGATACCCGGGGAGCTGTTTTTT.

Remarks on this clonotype: An end of the junction does not agree with germline; a read error may underlie this. This chain uses TRBV7-7 with TRBJ2-5; 7 bases are a match to TRBD2. The germline V gene has CDR1 SSHAT and CDR2 FNYEAQ (reference sequence). The CDR3 runs to 13 residues. The CDR3 is CASSLAGPETQYF. The CDR3 DNA sequence: TGTGCTAGCAGCTTAGCGGGCCCCGAGACCCAGTACTTC.

This clonotype was found a few times. The rearrangement links TRBV5-1 to TRBJ2-7; D is unclear. This CDR3 spans 18 amino acids. Germline V lookup: CDR1 SGHRS, CDR2 YFSETQ. V lost 0 bases and J 3 bases, leaving 22 bases between the germline ends. Here the CDR3 reads CASSLEGGVRLPIYEQYF. The CDR3 coding sequence is TGCGCCAGCAGCTTGGAGGGCGGCGTACGGCTTCCCATCTACGAGCAGTACTTC.

This clonotype was picked up many times. This sequence joins TRBV7-2 and TRBJ2-2; the D is unclear. The CDR3 covers 13 residues. With 5 bases removed from V and 7 bases from J, the gap between germline ends came to 11 bases. Germline V gene sequence: CDR1 SGHTA, CDR2 FQGNSA. CDR3 protein: CASSLRPDGELFF. The CDR3 region has the DNA TGTGCCAGCAGCCTGAGGCCCGACGGGGAGCTGTTTTTT.

This clonotype was detected ten times or more. An end of the junction differs from the germline gene, which may be a read error. CDR3 region: CASIPGTGILF. The CDR3 nucleotides are TGTGCCAGCATCCCCGGGACAGGTATTTTATTC. V and J are TRBV6-2 or TRBV6-3 and TRBJ2-1, with 8 nucleotides matching TRBD1. The length of the CDR3 is 11 residues. Germline CDR1 reads MNHEY; CDR2 reads SVGEGT.

The chain's CDR3 is CASMGDRLNEQFF. The DNA of the CDR3 is TGTGCCAGTATGGGGGACAGACTCAATGAGCAGTTCTTC. The chain carries TRBV19 and TRBJ2-1, with 7 bases lining up with TRBD1. There are 13 residues in the CDR3. Germline CDR1 LNHDA, CDR2 SQIVND (reference sequence). V dropped 7 bases and J dropped 6; count of bases not matched to a gene: 6.

This clonotype was seen a few times. This chain uses TRBV5-1 with TRBJ1-1, with a weak D call TRBD1 (5 bases). V lost 1 base to trimming and J lost 0 bases, with 7 bases between them. This CDR3 comprises 14 residues. CDR1 and CDR2 (germline): SGHRS, YFSETQ. DNA of the CDR3: TGCGCCAGCAGCTTGAAGGGGATGAACACTGAAGCTTTCTTT. This codes for CASSLKGMNTEAFF.

The chain combines TRBV29-1 with TRBJ1-4, with TRBD1 identical over 8 bases. CDR1 and CDR2 from the germline V gene are SQVTM and ANQGSEA. This CDR3 comprises 14 residues. Germline trimming cut 1 base from V and 8 bases from J; bases unmatched to any gene: 6. In DNA, the CDR3 is TGCAGCGTTGAAGGACAGGGGATAAGCGAAAAACTGTTTTTT. Protein sequence: CSVEGQGISEKLFF.